This T cell receptor beta chain was identified in a study of glioma-infiltrating T cells after dendritic cell vaccination. Overall study: Dendritic cells derived from monocytes and pulsed with autologous tumor lysate formed the vaccine.

CDR3 length: 13 amino acids. The V end lost 0 bases, the J end lost 0 bases, and 3 bases lay between the germline ends. From germline, CDR1 is GTSNPN and CDR2 SVGIG (reference sequence). On this clone itself: Antigen: not known.

Points from the study as a whole: No direct clonality-survival link was found; a diverse polyclonal response may matter.

The PCR used 60 V beta and 13 J beta primers. Libraries were prepared by immunoSEQ multiplex PCR; TCRdb keeps only in-frame clonotypes and omits some of them. The sample holds around 37,000 clones, approximately 84% seen once. J is TRBJ1-3 and V is TRBV30; D not certain. Source: blood, taken before dendritic cell vaccination. The receptor comes from a human donor with glioblastoma. The CDR3 DNA sequence: TGTGCCTGGAGTGTCAGCTCTGGAAACACCATATATTTT. Protein sequence: CAWSVSSGNTIYF.